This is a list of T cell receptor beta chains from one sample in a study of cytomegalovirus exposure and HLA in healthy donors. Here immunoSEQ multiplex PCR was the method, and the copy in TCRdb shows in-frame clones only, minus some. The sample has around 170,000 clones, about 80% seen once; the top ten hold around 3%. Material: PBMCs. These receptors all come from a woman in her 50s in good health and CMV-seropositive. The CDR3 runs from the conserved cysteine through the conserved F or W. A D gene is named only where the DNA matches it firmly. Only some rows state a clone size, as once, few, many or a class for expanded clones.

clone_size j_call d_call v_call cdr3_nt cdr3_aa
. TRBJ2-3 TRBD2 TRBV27 TGTGCCAGCAGTTCGGGACTACCGATATACACAGATACGCAGTATTTT CASSSGLPIYTDTQYF
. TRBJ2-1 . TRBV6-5 TGTGCCAGTGTTGCGGGACCCACCTCCTACAATGAGCAGTTCTTC CASVAGPTSYNEQFF
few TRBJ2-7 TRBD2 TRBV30 TGTGCCTGGAAGACTAGCGGGCTTTCCTACGAGCAGTACTTC CAWKTSGLSYEQYF
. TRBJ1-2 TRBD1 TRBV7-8 TGTGCCAGCAGCTTAGGACAGGGGCACTATGGCTACACCTTC CASSLGQGHYGYTF
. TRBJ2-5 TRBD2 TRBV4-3 TGCGCCAGCAGCCAAGATCGGACGGCGGGGGGGCCAGGGACCCAGTACTTC CASSQDRTAGGPGTQYF
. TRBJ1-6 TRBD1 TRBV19 TGTGCCAGTACCCGGGACAGGTATAATTCACCCCTCCACTTT CASTRDRYNSPLHF
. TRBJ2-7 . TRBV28 TGTGCCAGCAGCCCAGGGGTTCTGGGCGGCCACGAGCAGTACTTC CASSPGVLGGHEQYF
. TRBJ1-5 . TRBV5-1 TGCGCCAGCAGCTTGTATGGGGAGGGCAATCAGCCCCAGCATTTT CASSLYGEGNQPQHF
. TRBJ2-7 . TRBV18 TGTGCCAGCTCACCGGCCCGGGGAGGAGAGTACGAGCAGTACTTC CASSPARGGEYEQYF
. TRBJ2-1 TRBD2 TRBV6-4 TGTGCCAGCCTCCGTGGGAGGGGTTTAGCATCCAATGAGCAGTTCTTC CASLRGRGLASNEQFF
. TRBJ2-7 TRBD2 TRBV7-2 TGTGCCAGCAGCTCCAGTGGTTTAGCGGGGGAATACGAGCAGTACTTC CASSSSGLAGEYEQYF
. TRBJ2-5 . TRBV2 TGTGCCAGCAGTGAAGAGGGGGGGGCGCCTTTAGAGACCCAGTACTTC CASSEEGGAPLETQYF
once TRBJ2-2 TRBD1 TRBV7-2 TGTGCCAGCAGCCACGGACAGGAGAACACCGGGGAGCTGTTTTTT CASSHGQENTGELFF
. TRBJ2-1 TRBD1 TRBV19 TGTGCCAGTAGTGGACAGGGGGTCAATGAGCAGTTCTTC CASSGQGVNEQFF
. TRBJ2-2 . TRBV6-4 TGTGCCAGCAGTGACATCCCAGGGGCCGGGGAGCTGTTTTTT CASSDIPGAGELFF
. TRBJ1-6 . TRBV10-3 TGTGCCATCAGTCCCGGGATGAATTCACCCCTCCACTTT CAISPGMNSPLHF
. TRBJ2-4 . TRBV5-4 TGTGCCAGCAGCTTGGCGGGCAGGGACAAAAACATTCAGTACTTC CASSLAGRDKNIQYF
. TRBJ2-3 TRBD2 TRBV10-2 TGCGCCAGCAGTGAGTTCGGGGGGGCCACAGATACGCAGTATTTT CASSEFGGATDTQYF
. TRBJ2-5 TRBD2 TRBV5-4 TGTGCCAGCAGCTTGCGGCTAGCGGGGGAAGAGACCCAGTACTTC CASSLRLAGEETQYF
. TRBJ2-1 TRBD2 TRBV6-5 TGTGCCAGCAGTTGGGGTAGCGGGGGGGCTGGTAATGAGCAGTTCTTC CASSWGSGGAGNEQFF
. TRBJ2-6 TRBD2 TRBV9 TGTGCCAGCAGCGGGCGGCGGGGGGCCATCTCTGGGGCCAACGTCCTGACTTTC CASSGRRGAISGANVLTF
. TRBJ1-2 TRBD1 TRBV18 TGTGCCAGCTCACCAGAGACAGGGATCTATGGCTACACCTTC CASSPETGIYGYTF
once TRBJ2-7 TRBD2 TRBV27 TGTGCCAGCAGTTTATCAACCGGGGGGGCCTACGAGCAGTACTTC CASSLSTGGAYEQYF
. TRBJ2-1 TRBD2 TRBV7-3 TGTGCCAGCAGCTTAGCGGGGGGGGACAATGAGCAGTTCTTC CASSLAGGDNEQFF
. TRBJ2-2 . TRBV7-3 TGTGCCAGCAGCCCTCGGCAGGGCCTGAACACCGGGGAGCTGTTTTTT CASSPRQGLNTGELFF
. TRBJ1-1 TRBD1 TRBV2 TGTGCCAGAGGACAGGGGCCGATTTGGACTGAAGCTTTCTTT CARGQGPIWTEAFF
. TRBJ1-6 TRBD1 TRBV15 TGTGCCACCAGCAGAGATAACCCAGGGGGCTGGCTGCTCTATAATTCACCCCTCCACTTT CATSRDNPGGWLLYNSPLHF
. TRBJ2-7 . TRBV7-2 TGTGCCAGCAGCTTACTGCAGGGAATGTACGAGCAGTACTTC CASSLLQGMYEQYF
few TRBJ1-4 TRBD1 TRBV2 TGTGCCAGCAGTGAAGTAGGACAGGGGTGGGTTGAAAAACTGTTTTTT CASSEVGQGWVEKLFF
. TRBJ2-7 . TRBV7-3 TGTGCCAGCAGCTTCGACACCTACGAGCAGTACTTC CASSFDTYEQYF
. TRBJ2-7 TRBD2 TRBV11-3 TGTGCCAGCAGCATTGGGACTAGCTACGAGCAGTACTTC CASSIGTSYEQYF
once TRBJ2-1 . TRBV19 TGTGCCAGTAGCGAGTCCTACAATGAGCAGTTCTTC CASSESYNEQFF
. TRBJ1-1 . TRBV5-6 TGTGCCAGCAGCTTGGTTGGGGGAGGGGTGAACACTGAAGCTTTCTTT CASSLVGGGVNTEAFF
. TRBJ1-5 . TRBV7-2 TGTGCCAGCAGCCTTCGACACAATCAGCCCCAGCATTTT CASSLRHNQPQHF
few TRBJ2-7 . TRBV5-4 TGTGCCAGCAGCTTGGCCAGGGATCCTTACGAGCAGTACTTC CASSLARDPYEQYF
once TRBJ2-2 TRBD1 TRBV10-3 TGTGCCATCAATAAGGGGACAGGGGGCACCGGGGAGCTGTTTTTT CAINKGTGGTGELFF
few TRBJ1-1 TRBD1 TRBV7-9 TGTGCCAGCAGCCGCCGGGACAGGGGATCAGCTTTCTTT CASSRRDRGSAFF
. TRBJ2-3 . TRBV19 TGTGCCAGTAGTGTCCGCGGGGGCTTCACAGATACGCAGTATTTT CASSVRGGFTDTQYF
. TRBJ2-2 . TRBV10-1 TGCGCCAGCAGTGAGTCAAGGGGGAACACCGGGGAGCTGTTTTTT CASSESRGNTGELFF
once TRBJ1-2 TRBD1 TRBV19 TGTGCCAGTAGCCCTCCGGGACAGGGGGTGGGCTACACCTTC CASSPPGQGVGYTF
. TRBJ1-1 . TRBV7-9 TGTGCCAGCAGCTTAAGGCAGGGTGAAGCTTTCTTT CASSLRQGEAFF
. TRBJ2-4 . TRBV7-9 TGTGCCAGCAGCTTAGCGCCCCCTATAGCCAAAAACATTCAGTACTTC CASSLAPPIAKNIQYF